This T cell receptor (beta chain) was obtained from a study of PD-1 blockade in classical Hodgkin lymphoma. Whole-study context: Patients were infused with nivolumab 3 mg/kg every 2 weeks.

V lost 5 bases, J lost 4 bases, and 6 bases stayed unmatched. Germline CDR1 MNHEY, CDR2 SMNVEV (reference sequence). This CDR3 is 16 amino acids long. Libraries were prepared by immunoSEQ multiplex PCR; TCRdb keeps only in-frame clonotypes and omits some of them. This repertoire shows tens of thousands of clones, roughly 71% found once; its top ten account for 20% to 30%. Relapse after autologous stem cell transplantation occurred in every patient, and brentuximab vedotin exposure varied. Patients had relapsed/refractory classical Hodgkin lymphoma with complete response, partial response or progressive disease as best response.

The sample consisted of peripheral blood mononuclear cells (PBMCs), taken before the second cycle of nivolumab. The sequence came from a human donor with classical Hodgkin lymphoma. The gene calls are TRBV27 and TRBJ2-2, with TRBD2 matching over 11 bases. CDR3 loop: CASSPLAGGATGELFF. CDR3 DNA: TGTGCCAGCAGTCCGTTAGCGGGAGGGGCCACCGGGGAGCTGTTTTTT.